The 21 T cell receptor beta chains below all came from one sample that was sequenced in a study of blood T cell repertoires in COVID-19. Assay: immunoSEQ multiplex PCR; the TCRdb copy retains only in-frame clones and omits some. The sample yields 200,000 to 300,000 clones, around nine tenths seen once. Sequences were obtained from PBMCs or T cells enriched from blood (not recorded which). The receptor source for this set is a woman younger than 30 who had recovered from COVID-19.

The chain's CDR3 is CASSQGQGNYEQYF. Here the CDR3 DNA reads TGCGCCAGCAGCCAAGGACAGGGAAACTACGAGCAGTACTTC. V is TRBV4-3 and J is TRBJ2-7, with 7 bases that match TRBD1. Per germline, CDR1 LGHNA and CDR2 YSLEER. CDR3 length equals 14 residues. V was clipped by 1 base and J by 3 bases; unmatched bases: 3.

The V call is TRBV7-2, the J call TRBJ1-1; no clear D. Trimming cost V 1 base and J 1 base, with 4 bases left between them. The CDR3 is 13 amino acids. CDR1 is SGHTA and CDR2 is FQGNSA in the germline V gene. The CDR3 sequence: CASSLGRNTEAFF. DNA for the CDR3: TGTGCCAGCAGCTTAGGCAGGAACACTGAAGCTTTCTTT.

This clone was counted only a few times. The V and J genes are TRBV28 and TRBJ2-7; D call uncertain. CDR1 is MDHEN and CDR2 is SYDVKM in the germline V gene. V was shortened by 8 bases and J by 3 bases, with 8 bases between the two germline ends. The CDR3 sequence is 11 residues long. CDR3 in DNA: TGTGCCAGCGGGCCGCGCTACGAGCAGTACTTC. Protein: CASGPRYEQYF.

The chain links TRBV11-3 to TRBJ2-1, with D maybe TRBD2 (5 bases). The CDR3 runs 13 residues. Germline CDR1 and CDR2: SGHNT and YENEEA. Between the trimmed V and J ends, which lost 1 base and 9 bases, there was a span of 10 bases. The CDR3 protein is CASSLAVRAEQFF. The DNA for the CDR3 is TGTGCCAGCAGCTTAGCCGTGAGGGCTGAGCAGTTCTTC.

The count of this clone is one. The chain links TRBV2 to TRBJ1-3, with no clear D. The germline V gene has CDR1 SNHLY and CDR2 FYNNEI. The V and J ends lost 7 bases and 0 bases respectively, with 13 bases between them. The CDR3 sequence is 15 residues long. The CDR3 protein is CASTSLVSSGNTIYF. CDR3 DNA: TGTGCCAGCACGTCACTAGTCAGCTCTGGAAACACCATATATTTT.

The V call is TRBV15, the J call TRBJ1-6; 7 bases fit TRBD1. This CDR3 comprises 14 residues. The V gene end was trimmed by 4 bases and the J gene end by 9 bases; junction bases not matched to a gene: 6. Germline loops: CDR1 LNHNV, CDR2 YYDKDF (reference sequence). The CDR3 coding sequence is TGTGCCACCAGCAAAGGACAGGAAGGTTCACCCCTCCACTTT. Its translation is CATSKGQEGSPLHF. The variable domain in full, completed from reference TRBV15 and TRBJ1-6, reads DAMVIQNPRYQVTQFGKPVTLSCSQTLNHNVMYWYQQKSSQAPKLLFHYYDKDFNNEADTPDNFQSRRPNTSFCFLDIRSPGLGDTAMYLCATSKGQEGSPLHFGNGTRLTVT.

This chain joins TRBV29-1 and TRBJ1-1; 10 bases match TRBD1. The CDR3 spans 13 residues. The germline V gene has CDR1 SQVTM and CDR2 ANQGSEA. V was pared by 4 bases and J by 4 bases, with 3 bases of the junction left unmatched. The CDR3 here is CSVAGTGATEAFF. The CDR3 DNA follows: TGCAGCGTTGCCGGGACAGGGGCCACTGAAGCTTTCTTT.

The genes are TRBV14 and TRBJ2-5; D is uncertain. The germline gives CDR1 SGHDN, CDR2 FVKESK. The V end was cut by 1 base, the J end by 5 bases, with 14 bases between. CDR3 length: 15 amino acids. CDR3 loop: CASSQGVGHRETQYF. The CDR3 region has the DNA TGTGCCAGCAGCCAAGGGGTGGGCCATAGGGAGACCCAGTACTTC.

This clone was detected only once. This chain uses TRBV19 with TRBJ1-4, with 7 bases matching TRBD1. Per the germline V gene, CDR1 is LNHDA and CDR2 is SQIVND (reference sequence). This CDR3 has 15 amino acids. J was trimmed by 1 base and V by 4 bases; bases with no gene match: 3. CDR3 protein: CASSTHRGTNEKLFF. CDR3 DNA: TGTGCCAGTAGTACCCACAGGGGAACTAATGAAAAACTGTTTTTT.

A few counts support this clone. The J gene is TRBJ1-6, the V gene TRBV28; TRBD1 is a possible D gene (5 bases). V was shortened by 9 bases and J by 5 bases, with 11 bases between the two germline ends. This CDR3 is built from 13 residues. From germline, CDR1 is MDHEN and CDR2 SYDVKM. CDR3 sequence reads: CASGGFHNSPLHF. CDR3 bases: TGTGCCAGTGGGGGGTTTCATAATTCACCCCTCCACTTT.

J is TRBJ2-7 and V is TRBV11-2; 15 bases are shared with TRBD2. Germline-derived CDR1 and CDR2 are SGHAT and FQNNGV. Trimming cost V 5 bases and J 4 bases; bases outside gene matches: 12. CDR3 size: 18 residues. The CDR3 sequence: CASSIGLAGGPLGYEQYF. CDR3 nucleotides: TGTGCCAGCAGCATTGGACTAGCGGGAGGGCCATTAGGGTACGAGCAGTACTTC.

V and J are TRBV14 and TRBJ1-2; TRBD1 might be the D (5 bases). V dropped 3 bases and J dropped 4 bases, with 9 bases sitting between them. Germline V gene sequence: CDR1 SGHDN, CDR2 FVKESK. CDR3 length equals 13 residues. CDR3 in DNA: TGTGCCAGCAGCCATTCGACAGTCTATGGCTACACCTTC. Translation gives CASSHSTVYGYTF.

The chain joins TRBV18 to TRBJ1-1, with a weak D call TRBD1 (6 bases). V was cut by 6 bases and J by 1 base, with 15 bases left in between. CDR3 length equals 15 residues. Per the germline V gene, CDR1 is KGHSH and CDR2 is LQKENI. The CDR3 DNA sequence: TGTGCCAGCTCCCAGGGGCAGACCAGGAACACTGAAGCTTTCTTT. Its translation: CASSQGQTRNTEAFF.

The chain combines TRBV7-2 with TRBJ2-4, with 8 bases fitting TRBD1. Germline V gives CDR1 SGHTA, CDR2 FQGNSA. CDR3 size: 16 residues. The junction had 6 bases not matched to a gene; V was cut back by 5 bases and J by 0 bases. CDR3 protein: CASSVRTGLAKNIQYF. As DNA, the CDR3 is TGTGCCAGCAGCGTTCGGACAGGGCTAGCCAAAAACATTCAGTACTTC.

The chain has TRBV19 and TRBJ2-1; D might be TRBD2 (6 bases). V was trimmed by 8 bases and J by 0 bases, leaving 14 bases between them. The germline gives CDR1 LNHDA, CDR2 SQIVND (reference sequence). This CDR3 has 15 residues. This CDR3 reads CASGTDRSSYNEQFF. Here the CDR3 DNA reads TGTGCCAGTGGGACTGACCGGAGCTCCTACAATGAGCAGTTCTTC.

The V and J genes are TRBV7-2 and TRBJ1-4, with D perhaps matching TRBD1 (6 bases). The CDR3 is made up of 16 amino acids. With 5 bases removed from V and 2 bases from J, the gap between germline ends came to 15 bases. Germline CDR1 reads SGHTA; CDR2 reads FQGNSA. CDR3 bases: TGTGCCAGCAGCCCGTCGGGGGGCCGGACTAATGAAAAACTGTTTTTT. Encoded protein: CASSPSGGRTNEKLFF.

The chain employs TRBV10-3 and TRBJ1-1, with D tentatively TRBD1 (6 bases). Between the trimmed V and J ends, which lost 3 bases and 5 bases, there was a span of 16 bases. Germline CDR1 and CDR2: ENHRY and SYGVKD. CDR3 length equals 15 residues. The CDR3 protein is CAISEWGGPETEAFF. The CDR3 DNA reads TGTGCCATCAGTGAATGGGGGGGGCCAGAGACTGAAGCTTTCTTT.

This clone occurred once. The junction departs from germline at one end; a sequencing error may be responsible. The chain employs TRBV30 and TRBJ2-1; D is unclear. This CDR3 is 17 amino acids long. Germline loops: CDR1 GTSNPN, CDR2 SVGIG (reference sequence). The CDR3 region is CAWSRAPTITVYSEQFF. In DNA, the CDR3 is TGTGCCTGGAGCCGTGCCCCAACCATAACGGTTTACAGTGAGCAGTTCTTC.

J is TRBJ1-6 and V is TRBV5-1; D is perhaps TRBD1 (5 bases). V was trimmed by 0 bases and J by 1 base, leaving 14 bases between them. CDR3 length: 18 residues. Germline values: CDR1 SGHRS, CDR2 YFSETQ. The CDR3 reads CASSLEGFYNSYNSPLHF. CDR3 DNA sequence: TGCGCCAGCAGCTTGGAGGGGTTTTATAATTCCTATAATTCACCCCTCCACTTT.

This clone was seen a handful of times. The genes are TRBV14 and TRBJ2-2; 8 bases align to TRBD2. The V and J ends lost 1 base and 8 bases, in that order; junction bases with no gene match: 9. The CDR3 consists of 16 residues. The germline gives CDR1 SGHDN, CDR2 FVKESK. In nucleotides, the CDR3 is TGTGCCAGCAGCCAAGTTCCTAGCGGGTCCGCTGGGGAGCTGTTTTTT. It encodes CASSQVPSGSAGELFF.

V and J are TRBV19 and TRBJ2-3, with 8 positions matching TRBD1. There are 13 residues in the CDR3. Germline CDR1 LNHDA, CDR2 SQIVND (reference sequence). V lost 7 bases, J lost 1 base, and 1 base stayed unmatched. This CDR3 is CASKDRGTDTQYF. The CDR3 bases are TGTGCCAGTAAGGACAGGGGCACAGATACGCAGTATTTT.